A selection of T cell receptor beta chains follows, all from one sample in a study of T cell responses to AZD1222 COVID-19 vaccine. The data were produced by immunoSEQ multiplex PCR, yet TCRdb's version contains in-frame clones alone and is incomplete. The profile shows 100,000 to 140,000 clones, about 85% of them singletons. Material: peripheral blood, obtained 28 days after the second AZD1222 dose. The receptors here all came from an adult who received the AZD1222 COVID-19 vaccine. Each CDR3 is given with its conserved first and last residue. D genes are given only for firm matches. Clone size is stated in some rows and not others, as once, few, many or a class when expanded.

clone size	V gene	D gene	J gene	CDR3 DNA	CDR3 protein
-	TRBV29-1	-	TRBJ2-7	TGCAGCGTTGAGGTGGAGGAGCAGTACTTC	CSVEVEEQYF
-	TRBV5-4	TRBD1	TRBJ2-2	TGTGCCAGCAGCGCGGAACAGGGGGCGCATCCCGGGGAGCTGTTTTTT	CASSAEQGAHPGELFF
-	TRBV5-5	-	TRBJ2-1	TGTGCCAGCAGCCGTGGACCAATTCCCGAGCAGTTCTTC	CASSRGPIPEQFF
-	TRBV28	TRBD1	TRBJ1-4	TGTGCCAGCAGTAAACACAGGGGGCAGCTTAATGAAAAACTGTTTTTT	CASSKHRGQLNEKLFF
-	TRBV7-2	TRBD1	TRBJ2-7	TGTGCCAGCAGCTGGACAGGTTCCTACGAGCAGTACTTC	CASSWTGSYEQYF
-	TRBV6-2/TRBV6-3	-	TRBJ1-2	TGTGCCAGCAGTGCTCAGTTGGGGCAGGGCTATGGCTACACCTTC	CASSAQLGQGYGYTF
-	TRBV2	-	TRBJ2-1	TGTGCCAGCAGCCGGGGTAGCAATGAGCAGTTCTTC	CASSRGSNEQFF
-	TRBV30	TRBD1	TRBJ1-1	TGTGCCTGGAGTGTACCTAGGACAGGGGTCACTGAAGCTTTCTTT	CAWSVPRTGVTEAFF
-	TRBV4-1	-	TRBJ2-3	TGCGCCAGCAGCCAAGGGAGCACGTTAGATACGCAGTATTTT	CASSQGSTLDTQYF
-	TRBV4-2	TRBD1	TRBJ2-7	TGTGCCAGCAGCCCCCGACAGGGGGCAGAGTACGAGCAGTACTTC	CASSPRQGAEYEQYF
-	TRBV5-1	-	TRBJ1-4	TGCGCCAGCAGCTTGGGATATAGGGGTCCCAATGAAAAACTGTTTTTT	CASSLGYRGPNEKLFF
-	TRBV19	TRBD1	TRBJ1-6	TGTGCCAGTAGTATTGGACAGGGCAGGTCACCCCTCCACTTT	CASSIGQGRSPLHF
-	TRBV30	TRBD1	TRBJ1-3	TGTGCCTGCGGGGACAGAGGGAACACCATATATTTT	CACGDRGNTIYF
few	TRBV2	-	TRBJ2-4	TGTGCCAGCAGTGTTCGGAACATTCAGTACTTC	CASSVRNIQYF
-	TRBV5-4	-	TRBJ2-3	TGTGCCAGCAGCCAGGGTAAGGGGGGGGGCCTGGATACGCAGTATTTT	CASSQGKGGGLDTQYF
-	TRBV4-2	TRBD1	TRBJ1-3	TGTGCCAGCAGCCCGGGACAGGGGATCTCTGGAAACACCATATATTTT	CASSPGQGISGNTIYF
once	TRBV3-1/TRBV3-2	-	TRBJ2-1	TGTGCCAGCAGTCAAGATGTCGATGAGCAGTTCTTC	CASSQDVDEQFF
-	TRBV6-5	-	TRBJ1-1	TGTGCCAGCAGCTCGGGGGGAGGGATCACTGAAGCTTTCTTT	CASSSGGGITEAFF
-	TRBV7-9	-	TRBJ1-2	TGTGCCAGCAGCCCGGACAGTAACTATGGCTACACCTTC	CASSPDSNYGYTF
-	TRBV2	-	TRBJ1-2	TGTGCCAGCAGTGAAGCGGGTATTGTCTACGGCTACACCTTC	CASSEAGIVYGYTF
few	TRBV6-5	-	TRBJ1-2	TGTGCCAGCAGTTACCACCATGGGGGAGACTATGGCTACACCTTC	CASSYHHGGDYGYTF
-	TRBV18	-	TRBJ1-4	TGTGCCAGCTCAAGTTTACAGGGTAACGAAAAACTGTTTTTT	CASSSLQGNEKLFF
-	TRBV12-3/TRBV12-4	-	TRBJ1-1	TGTGCCAGCAGTCCGGGACCTAGCACTGAAGCTTTCTTT	CASSPGPSTEAFF
once	TRBV24-1	TRBD2	TRBJ2-2	TGTGCCACCAGTGATGCGACTAGCGGGGGGACCGGGGAGCTGTTTTTT	CATSDATSGGTGELFF
-	TRBV18	TRBD1	TRBJ1-2	TGTGCCAGCTCACCTCCCGGGACAGGGGGCGAGTATGGCTACACCTTC	CASSPPGTGGEYGYTF
-	TRBV5-6	-	TRBJ1-2	TGTGCCAGCAGCTTGCGTGCCGACTATGGCTACACCTTC	CASSLRADYGYTF
-	TRBV6-4	-	TRBJ2-7	TGTGCCAGCAGTGACATTGCGGGGGCATCCTACGAGCAGTACTTC	CASSDIAGASYEQYF
-	TRBV9	-	TRBJ1-3	TGTGCCAGCAGCGTAGCTACCGGGGCCTCCTCTGGAAACACCATATATTTT	CASSVATGASSGNTIYF
-	TRBV6-2/TRBV6-3	-	TRBJ1-4	TGTGCCAGCAGTCAGGGGAGGAATGAAAAACTGTTTTTT	CASSQGRNEKLFF
once	TRBV7-3	TRBD2	TRBJ2-1	TGTGCCAGCAGCCCGGGGACTAGCGGAAGCTCCTACAATGAGCAGTTCTTC	CASSPGTSGSSYNEQFF
-	TRBV3-1/TRBV3-2	TRBD2	TRBJ2-1	TGTGCCAGCAGCCTCGATGGACTAGCGGGGGGGCCAGGTGAGCAGTTCTTC	CASSLDGLAGGPGEQFF
-	TRBV19	TRBD1	TRBJ1-6	TGTGCCAGTAGGTTAGGGACAGGGGCCGCCCGGAGTTCACCCCTCCACTTT	CASRLGTGAARSSPLHF
-	TRBV7-6	-	TRBJ1-4	TGTGCCAGCAGCTTCTCTGAGGACAGTCTAGGGGAAAAACTGTTTTTT	CASSFSEDSLGEKLFF
once	TRBV6-5	-	TRBJ2-1	TGTGCCAGCAGTCCCGGGACTCGTCAGTTCTTC	CASSPGTRQFF
few	TRBV6-8	-	TRBJ2-7	TGTGCCAGCAGTTACAGGGTGAGATCCTACGAGCAGTACTTC	CASSYRVRSYEQYF
-	TRBV27	-	TRBJ1-1	TGTGCCAGCACCGTTACCCCGGGGACTGAAGCTTTCTTT	CASTVTPGTEAFF
-	TRBV7-9	-	TRBJ1-3	TGTGCCAGCACCCTCAGCAACCGAAACACCATATATTTT	CASTLSNRNTIYF
-	TRBV7-2	-	TRBJ2-7	TGTGCCAGCAGCTTTGGCCAGGGTGGCGAGCAGTACTTC	CASSFGQGGEQYF
-	TRBV19	TRBD1	TRBJ2-7	TGTGCCAGTAGTATCGGGACAGGCCCCTACGAGCAGTACTTC	CASSIGTGPYEQYF
-	TRBV4-2	-	TRBJ1-6	TGTGCCAGCAGCCAAATGGGGAGCGGGCACCACGATAGTTCACCCCTCCACTTT	CASSQMGSGHHDSSPLHF
-	TRBV5-4	-	TRBJ1-2	TGTGCCGGATCAAACAGGGTTTCTAACTATGGCTACACCTTC	CAGSNRVSNYGYTF
-	TRBV14	-	TRBJ2-3	TGTGCCAGCAGCCAAGAGGGGAACCGGCGCACAGATACGCAGTATTTT	CASSQEGNRRTDTQYF
-	TRBV19	-	TRBJ1-4	TGTGCCAGTAGTATTTCGGGGGCACAGAGGGAAAAACTGTTTTTT	CASSISGAQREKLFF
-	TRBV21-1	-	TRBJ1-5	TGTGCCAGCAGCAACCACGCGGGGGGCTATAGCAATCAGCCCCAGCATTTT	CASSNHAGGYSNQPQHF
-	TRBV6-1	-	TRBJ1-5	TGTGCCAGCAGTGAAGCGTTTACCCAGCCCCAGCATTTT	CASSEAFTQPQHF
-	TRBV24-1	TRBD1	TRBJ1-4	TGTGCCACCAGTGCCCGGGACAGCTTTAATGAAAAACTGTTTTTT	CATSARDSFNEKLFF